The 6 T cell receptor beta chains reported below all come from one sample, sequenced in a study of T cell responses to AZD1222 COVID-19 vaccine. The assay was immunoSEQ multiplex PCR, and TCRdb's table has in-frame clones only and misses some. The data show about 97,000 clones, with more than 70% seen just once and over 2.5% held by the top ten. Material: peripheral blood, obtained on day 0 of AZD1222 vaccination. These receptors were obtained from an adult in good health.

The rearrangement joins TRBV27 to TRBJ1-5, with D possibly being TRBD1 (5 bases). V was cut by 5 bases and J by 6 bases, with 11 bases left in between. Germline lookup yields CDR1 MNHEY and CDR2 SMNVEV (reference sequence). The CDR3 extends over 13 amino acids. The CDR3 DNA follows: TGTGCCAGCAGTGTCACCCAGGGTCAGCCCCAGCATTTT. As protein: CASSVTQGQPQHF.

This clone was counted once. The genes are TRBV21-1 and TRBJ2-7. TRBV21-1 is a pseudogene segment. The CDR3 has 8 amino acids. CDR3 coding DNA: TGTGCCAGCAGCCCCACGTACTTC. Translated, it gives CASSPTYF.

The count of this clone is one. V and J are TRBV6-1 and TRBJ1-5; a possible D gene is TRBD1 (5 bases). The CDR3 is 14 amino acids. Germline V lookup: CDR1 MNHNS, CDR2 SASEGT. Trimming left V 3 bases short and J 9 bases short, with 15 bases between. CDR3 nucleotide sequence: TGTGCCAGCAGTGATGGGTGGGGCTATGCGCCCCAGCATTTT. Its translation: CASSDGWGYAPQHF.

The rearrangement joins TRBV28 to TRBJ1-3, with 7 bases identical to TRBD1. V shed 3 bases and J 2 bases; nucleotides not matched to a gene: 7. CDR1 and CDR2 (germline): MDHEN, SYDVKM. This CDR3 comprises 16 residues. The CDR3 bases are TGTGCCAGCAGTTTCTTCCGGACAGGCACTGGAAACACCATATATTTT. Protein: CASSFFRTGTGNTIYF.

This rearrangement joins TRBV6-5 to TRBJ1-2; TRBD1 might be the D (6 bases). The CDR3 is made up of 13 amino acids. Trimming removed 6 bases from V and 8 bases from J, with 16 bases in between. The germline CDR1 and CDR2 sequences are MNHEY and SVGAGI. CDR3 DNA sequence: TGTGCCAGCAGCCCCCGACAGGAGATGGGCTACACCTTC. This gives the protein CASSPRQEMGYTF.

The CDR3 is CASSLIGTEAFF. The CDR3 DNA follows: TGTGCCAGCAGTTTAATCGGGACAGAAGCTTTCTTT. The chain employs TRBV28 and TRBJ1-1, with D tentatively TRBD1 (6 bases). The CDR3 consists of 12 residues. V dropped 2 bases and J dropped 8 bases, with 9 bases sitting between them. Germline values: CDR1 MDHEN, CDR2 SYDVKM.